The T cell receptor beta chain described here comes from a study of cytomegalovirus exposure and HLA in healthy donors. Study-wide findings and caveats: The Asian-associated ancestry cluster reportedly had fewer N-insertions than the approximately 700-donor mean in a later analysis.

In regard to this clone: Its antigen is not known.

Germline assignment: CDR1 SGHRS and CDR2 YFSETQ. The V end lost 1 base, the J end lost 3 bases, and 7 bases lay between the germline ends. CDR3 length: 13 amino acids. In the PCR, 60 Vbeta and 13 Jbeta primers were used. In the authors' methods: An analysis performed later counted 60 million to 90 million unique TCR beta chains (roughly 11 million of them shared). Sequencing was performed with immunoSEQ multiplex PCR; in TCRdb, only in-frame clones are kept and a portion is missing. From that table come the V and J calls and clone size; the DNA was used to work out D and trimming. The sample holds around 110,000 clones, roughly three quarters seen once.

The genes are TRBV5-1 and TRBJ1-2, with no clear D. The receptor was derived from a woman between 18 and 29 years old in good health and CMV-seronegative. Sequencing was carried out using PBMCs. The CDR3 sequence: CASSLSHDYGYTF. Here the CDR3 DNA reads TGCGCCAGCAGCTTGTCCCATGACTATGGCTACACCTTC.